The following is a T cell receptor (beta chain) sequence with its context. The V gene lost 5 bases and the J gene lost 6 bases, with 13 bases spanning the gap. From germline, CDR1 is SEHNR and CDR2 FQNEAQ (reference sequence). CDR3 length: 13 amino acids. This sample is drawn from a study of blood T cell repertoires in COVID-19. Original data processing: Cell counts per sample came from amplifying reference gene primers. The protocol was immunoSEQ multiplex PCR, while the TCRdb copy is restricted to in-frame clones and leaves out a portion. V and J calls plus clone size are reproduced from that table; the DNA served to infer D and trimming. The data contain around 25,000 clones, over 55% of them singletons.

The sequencing sample was made of peripheral blood. The chain combines TRBV7-9 with TRBJ1-1, with D maybe TRBD1 (5 bases). The clonotype comes from a woman older than 75 with acute or convalescent COVID-19. CDR3 residues: CASSPRRVAEAFF. CDR3 DNA sequence: TGTGCCAGCAGCCCCCGCAGGGTTGCTGAAGCTTTCTTT.